Included here is one T cell receptor (beta chain) sequence, with context. This record comes from a study of OX40 agonist ivuxolimab in advanced cancers. CDR3 size: 16 residues. Trimming took off 5 bases at V and 6 bases at J, with 19 bases between the two ends. Germline lookup yields CDR1 SGHVS and CDR2 FNYEAQ. The method was immunoSEQ multiplex PCR; TCRdb's version includes in-frame clones alone and lacks a portion of them. The table lists roughly 69,000 clones, approximately 91% of them singletons. This specimen consisted of CD4+ or CD8+ T cells sorted from blood, obtained in a trial of the OX40 agonist ivuxolimab. This receptor was taken from an adult with an advanced solid tumor such as melanoma, head and neck, liver or kidney cancer. This sequence joins TRBV7-6 and TRBJ2-2; TRBD2 might be the D (5 bases). The CDR3 loop reads CASSPILRTGPGELFF. CDR3 bases: TGTGCCAGCAGCCCAATACTTAGGACTGGCCCCGGGGAGCTGTTTTTT.